Given below is one TCR beta chain in context. V trimming: 6 bases; J trimming: 4 bases; junction bases outside the gene matches: 9. This CDR3 comprises 15 residues. Germline assignment: CDR1 MRHNA and CDR2 SNTAGT. In the PCR, 60 Vbeta and 13 Jbeta primers were used. Assay: immunoSEQ multiplex PCR; the TCRdb copy retains only in-frame clones and omits some. This sample has some 130,000 clones, with 75% found just once. These data originate in a study of cytomegalovirus exposure and HLA in healthy donors. Material: PBMCs. The V gene is TRBV6-4, the J gene TRBJ2-1, with TRBD2 matching over 7 bases. This clonotype was sampled from a man aged 25-45 years in good health and CMV-seronegative. CDR3 sequence reads: CASSPTPSGYNEQFF. The DNA for the CDR3 is TGTGCCAGCAGCCCTACCCCTAGCGGTTACAATGAGCAGTTCTTC.